This T cell receptor beta chain emerged from a study of T cell repertoires in cytomegalovirus infection. Study summary: CMV epitopes that were recently identified and HLA-C-restricted were used alongside well-studied HLA-B-restricted ones. Evidence of both CMV infection and a matching HLA type came from public TCR beta signatures. General study results and limits: Across the ex vivo response, the dominant clonotypes were HLA-C-restricted CMV-specific TCR beta clonotypes.

TCRdb processed the reads anew with MiXCR; each CDR3 protein has one entry. The data hold roughly 500,000 distinct CDR3 sequences, with roughly a third observed a single time. Regarding this clonotype: Its target is not known.

This material consisted of cultured PBMCs, taken from culture after CMV antigen stimulation. The TCR originated in a human donor in good health (CMV status not recorded). Some clones in this sample may be carry-over from other donors' samples.

Written as DNA, the CDR3 is TGTGCCAGCAGCTTAGATAGACAGGTGAACACTGAAGCTTTCTTT. Its protein product is CASSLDRQVNTEAFF. This rearrangement joins TRBV11-2 to TRBJ1-1; weak D call: TRBD1 (6 bases). The CDR3 covers 15 residues. Germline lookup yields CDR1 SGHAT and CDR2 FQNNGV. V gave up 0 bases and J gave up 0 bases, with 8 bases separating them.